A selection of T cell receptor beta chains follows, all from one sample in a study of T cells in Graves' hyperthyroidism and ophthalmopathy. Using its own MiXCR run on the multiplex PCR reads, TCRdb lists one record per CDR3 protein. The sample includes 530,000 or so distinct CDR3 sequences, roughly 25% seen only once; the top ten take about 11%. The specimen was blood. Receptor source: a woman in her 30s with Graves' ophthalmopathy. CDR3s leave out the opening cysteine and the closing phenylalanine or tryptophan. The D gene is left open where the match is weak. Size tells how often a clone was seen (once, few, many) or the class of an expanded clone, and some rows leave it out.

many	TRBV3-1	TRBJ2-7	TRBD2	ASSQVPSGSYEQY
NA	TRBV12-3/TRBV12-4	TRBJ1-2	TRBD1	ASSLTGGRDYGYT
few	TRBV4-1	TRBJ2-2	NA	ASSQGYGTGELF
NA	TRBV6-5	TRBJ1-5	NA	ASSYAAGLAYQPQH
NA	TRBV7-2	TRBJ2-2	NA	ASSLYFLGGELF
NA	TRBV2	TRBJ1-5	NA	ASSETVQPQH
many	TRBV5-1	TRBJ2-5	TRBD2	ASSLVGGAETQY
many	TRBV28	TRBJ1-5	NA	ASSLTAYSNQPQH
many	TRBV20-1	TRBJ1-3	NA	SAAIQDFSGNTIY
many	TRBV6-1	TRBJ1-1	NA	ASSEMNTEAF
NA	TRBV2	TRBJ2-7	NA	ASSYSTPDYEQY
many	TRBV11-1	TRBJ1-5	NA	ASSLVSSGRENQPQH
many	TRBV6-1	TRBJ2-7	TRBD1	ASSEAPRGHYEQY
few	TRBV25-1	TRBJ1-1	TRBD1	ASVGQGDTEAF
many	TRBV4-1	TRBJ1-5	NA	ASSQGGGDRNQPQH
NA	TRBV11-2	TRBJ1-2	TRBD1	ASSLIGQGRTANYGYT
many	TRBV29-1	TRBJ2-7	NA	SVGDGYEQY
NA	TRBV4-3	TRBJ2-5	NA	ASSQDRKETQY
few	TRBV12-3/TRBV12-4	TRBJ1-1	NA	ASSFAGHRGTEAF
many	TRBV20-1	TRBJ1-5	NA	SARGEYSNQPQH
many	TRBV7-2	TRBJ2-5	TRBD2	ASSPPGLAVTETQY
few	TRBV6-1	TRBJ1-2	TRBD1	ASSLRQGQTGYT
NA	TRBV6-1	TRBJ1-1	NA	ASIDSQRSNTEAF
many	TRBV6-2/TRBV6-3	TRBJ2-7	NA	ASSYMEYEQY
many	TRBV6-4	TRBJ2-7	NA	ASSDSNPGQHEQY
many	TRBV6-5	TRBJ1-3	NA	ASSSLTDGNTIY
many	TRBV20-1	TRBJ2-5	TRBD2	SARAGGQETQY
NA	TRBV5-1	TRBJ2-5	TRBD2	ASSSGTREETQY
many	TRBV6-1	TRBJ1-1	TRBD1	ASAEGQAYTEAF
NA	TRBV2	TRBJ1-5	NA	ASLLSRYSNQPQH
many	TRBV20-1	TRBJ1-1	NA	SAPGILGTEAF
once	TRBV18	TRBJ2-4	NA	ASSYTYLAKNIQY
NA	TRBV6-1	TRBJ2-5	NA	ASQTPDSQETQY
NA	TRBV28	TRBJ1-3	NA	ASLLPSGNTIY
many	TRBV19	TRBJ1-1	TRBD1	ASSIGTGQMNTEAF
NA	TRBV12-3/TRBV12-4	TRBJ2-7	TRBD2	ASSFGTSGATAYEQY
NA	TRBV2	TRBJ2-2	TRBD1	ASFTGTGFTGELF
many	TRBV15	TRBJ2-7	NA	ATSRGQGRTYEQY
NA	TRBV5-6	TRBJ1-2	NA	ASSLAEWGNYGYT